Detailed here is one T cell receptor (beta chain). Its antigen is not identified. This entry belongs to a study of T cell responses to AZD1222 COVID-19 vaccine. Trimming removed 4 bases from V and 8 bases from J; junction bases left unmatched: 2. Germline V gene lookup returns CDR1 LGHDT and CDR2 YNNKEL (reference sequence). The CDR3 spans 13 residues. Whole-study findings and limits: Spike-wide vaccine-associated CD4 TCRs dominated at 160-218 and 743-854.

Repertoires were generated with immunoSEQ multiplex PCR, while TCRdb's copy carries only in-frame clones and drops some. Here the sample spans more than 90,000 clones, over 75% being singletons. The source was peripheral blood, collected on day 0 of AZD1222 vaccination. The TCR was taken from an adult in good health. The rearrangement joins TRBV3-1 (or the pseudogene TRBV3-2) to TRBJ1-6; TRBD1 agrees at 7 bases. CDR3 nucleotide sequence: TGTGCCAGCAGCCCGGGACAGCATTCACCCCTCCACTTT. This gives the protein CASSPGQHSPLHF.